This T cell receptor (beta chain) was recorded in a study of T-cell reconstitution after alpha-beta-depleted transplantation in children (TCRdb year 2016). For context, the study as a whole: T-cell immune reconstitution after TCRalphabeta/CD19-depleted allogeneic hematopoietic cell transplantation in children was quantitatively tracked in the study by means of TCR repertoire profiling.

The CDR3 goes from the cysteine to the phenylalanine over 16 residues. Of the read, only the CDR3 DNA is kept; its 48 bases are in frame from base 1. From V the trimming removes 2 bases and from J it removes 7 bases, while the gene matches leave 11 bases of the junction unaccounted for. The library came from PCR. For sequencing, an Illumina HiSeq 2500 was employed. TCR libraries were prepared with molecular barcoding, using unique molecular identifiers to normalize TCRbeta repertoire quantification. TCRdb's own reprocessing of the public reads used fastp at Q25 and MiXCR and kept productive beta chains. Identical CDR3 proteins give one entry, which carries the most common genes and DNA. Counted in this sample were 550,000 to 800,000 distinct CDR3 sequences; over 10% of them appeared once. The ten largest clonotypes hold about 0.77% of the sample. Study-wide findings and limitations: About two months after transplant, the apparently early recovery of alphabetaT-cell counts reportedly depended on just several hundred clones that had expanded rapidly and came from non-depleted graft cells. In some patients, high TCRbeta diversity at day 60 was attributed to recipient T cells and intrathymic progenitors that had survived conditioning. Hyperexpanded clone frequencies declined over subsequent months; after one year, T-cell counts and TCRbeta diversity were mostly attributed to newly produced T cells.

Note on this clonotype: The antigen this receptor binds is unknown. No base quality information exists; no much larger clone differs at one position.

Interpreted using the paper, the treatment or condition label stands for: allogeneic hematopoietic cell transplantation with graft depleted of TCRalphabeta T cells and CD19 B cells. The transplant recipients were children given TCRalphabeta/CD19-depleted allogeneic hematopoietic cell grafts. The source of this sequence is a girl aged 2 to 10 with congenital amegakaryocytic thrombocytopenia, due to receive a stem cell transplant. In this chain, TRBV12-3 or TRBV12-4 is recombined with TRBJ2-1, and 7 junction bases match TRBD2. Sequences were derived from PBMCs, sampled before TCRalphabeta/CD19-depleted stem cell transplant. The CDR3 protein: CASSLLRRETGNEQFF. The DNA reads TGTGCCAGCAGTTTACTAAGGCGGGAGACGGGGAATGAGCAGTTCTTC.